In this sample, the clone carrying this T cell receptor beta chain turned up a few times. Its antigen remains unidentified. This specimen comes from a study of cytomegalovirus exposure and HLA in healthy donors. V shed 6 bases and J shed 3 bases, with 3 bases lying between them. The CDR3 extends over 11 amino acids. CDR1 is MNHEY, CDR2 SMNVEV, per germline (reference sequence). While the first cohort had hundreds of subjects, the donors belonged to the separate validation cohort of roughly 130 subjects. Profiling relied on immunoSEQ multiplex PCR, and the TCRdb table lists in-frame clones only, not all of them. The table has about 140,000 clones, over 80% seen once; the top ten hold 4.5%. The study, taken as a whole, reports: Through in vitro validation, a few CMV-associated chains were shown to be specific for CMV antigens. Researchers counted around 180 TCR beta chains as cytomegalovirus-associated. Cytomegalovirus status, reportedly, was diagnosed with high specificity and sensitivity by the classifier.

This receptor was taken from a man aged 18-30 years in good health and CMV-seropositive. The genes are TRBV27 and TRBJ1-5; no definite D call. What was sequenced was PBMCs. CDR3 in DNA: TGTGCCAGCAGCTTCAATCAGCCCCAGCATTTT. Protein sequence: CASSFNQPQHF.